This T cell receptor (beta chain) was obtained from a study of T cells in Graves' hyperthyroidism and ophthalmopathy. General study findings and limits: Peripheral blood also featured most of the thyroid clonotypes expanded above 0.001.

Ophthalmopathy patients had moderate-to-severe active disease, CAS ≥3, NOSPECS ≥4, and disease duration under 3 months. Those patients with uncontrolled infection, other autoimmune disease, pregnancy or lactation were excluded. Germline V CDR1 and CDR2: LNHDA, SQIVND (reference sequence). There are 14 residues in the CDR3. As concerns this clonotype: The antigen remains unidentified. One junction end does not reproduce the germline sequence, and a read error may be involved.

Regions amplified from RNA transcripts were the TCR beta CDR3 regions. TCR CDR3 underwent first-round RT-PCR with the HTBI primer set. TCRdb independently ran MiXCR on the multiplex PCR reads; one entry per CDR3 protein. In the table there are 500,000 to 650,000 distinct CDR3 sequences, around 20% of which are singletons. The source of this sequence is a middle-aged man with Graves' ophthalmopathy. Source material: blood. The chain is built from TRBV19 and TRBJ2-7; the D is unclear. The CDR3 DNA reads TGTGCCACCCGAACGGGTTTTAGAAACTACGGGCAGTACTTC. Translation: CATRTGFRNYGQYF.